This TCR beta chain was retrieved from a study of cytomegalovirus exposure and HLA in healthy donors. Study details: Previous work identified 95 million to 140 million unique TCR beta sequences from approximately 190 million T cells.

Whole-study findings and limits: While the bulk of TCR sequences proved rare, some public TCRs turned up in many donors.

With respect to this clone: Its antigen remains unknown.

In the PCR, 60 Vbeta and 13 Jbeta primers were used. Clones were sequenced by immunoSEQ multiplex PCR, and TCRdb holds only the in-frame ones, with some missing. The table records about 190,000 clones, roughly 80% of them present only once. This TCR was recovered from a young woman in good health and CMV-seronegative. Sequences were obtained from PBMCs.

In nucleotides, the CDR3 is TGTGCCAGCAGCTTCAGGGGGACCGGGGAGCTGTTTTTT. Its translation is CASSFRGTGELFF. This chain uses TRBV11-3 with TRBJ2-2; 7 bases map to TRBD1. There are 13 residues in the CDR3. The germline CDR1 and CDR2 sequences are SGHNT and YENEEA. With V trimmed by 3 bases and J by 5 bases, 0 bases remained unmatched.